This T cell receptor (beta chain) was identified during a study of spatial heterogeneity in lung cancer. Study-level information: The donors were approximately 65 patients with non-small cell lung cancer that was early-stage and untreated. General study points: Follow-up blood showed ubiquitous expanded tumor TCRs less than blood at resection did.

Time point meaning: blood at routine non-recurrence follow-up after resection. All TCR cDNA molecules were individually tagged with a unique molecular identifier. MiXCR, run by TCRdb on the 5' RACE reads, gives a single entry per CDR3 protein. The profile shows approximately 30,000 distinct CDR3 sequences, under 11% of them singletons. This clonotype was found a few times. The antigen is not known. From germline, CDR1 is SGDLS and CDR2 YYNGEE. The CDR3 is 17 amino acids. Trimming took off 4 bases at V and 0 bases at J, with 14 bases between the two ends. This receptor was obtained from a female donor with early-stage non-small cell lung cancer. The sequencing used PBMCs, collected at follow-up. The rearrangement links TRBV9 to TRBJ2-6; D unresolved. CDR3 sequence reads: CASSPRGPLSGANVLTF. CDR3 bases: TGTGCCAGCAGCCCCCGCGGACCTCTCTCTGGGGCCAACGTCCTGACTTTC.